The 9 T cell receptor beta chains below were found in one sample sequenced in a study of T cell responses to AZD1222 COVID-19 vaccine (dated by TCRdb to the early 2020s). Reading the label with the study, this specimen's time point is: baseline before first vaccination. The library was prepared using the immunoSEQ multiplex PCR assay. What TCRdb holds here is the immuneACCESS table cut down to in-frame rearrangements. Part of the clones is not present; checked against another copy, under half of the missing clones reflect an unresolved V gene, and the others are unexplained. Within this sample are about 130,000 clones, with around 90% of them counted one time only. Together, the top ten hold over 1.5% of the sample. The material sequenced was peripheral blood, taken on day 0 of AZD1222 vaccination. Receptors originate from an adult in good health.

The rearrangement joins TRBV10-1 to TRBJ2-1; D call uncertain. There are 14 residues in the CDR3. Trimming shortened V by 0 bases and J by 11 bases, and 14 bases separated the two germline ends. Germline CDR1 and CDR2: WNHNN and SYGVQD (reference sequence). The CDR3 DNA is TGCGCCAGCAGTGAGTCGGTGGCAGCCCGTAAGCAGTTCTTC. Encoded protein: CASSESVAARKQFF.

The J gene is TRBJ1-1, the V gene TRBV3-1 (or the pseudogene TRBV3-2), with unresolved D. Germline lookup yields CDR1 LGHDT and CDR2 YNNKEL (reference sequence). The length of the CDR3 is 17 residues. Trimming took 4 bases from V and 5 from J, leaving 23 bases between them. The CDR3 region has the DNA TGTGCCAGCAGCCTGGTGGCTGGGCGATCCCTAAGTACTGAAGCTTTCTTT. It is translated as CASSLVAGRSLSTEAFF.

The chain recombines TRBV12-3 or TRBV12-4 with TRBJ1-2; 7 nucleotides align to TRBD1. The CDR3 runs to 12 residues. V was pared by 6 bases and J by 8 bases, with 6 bases of the junction left unmatched. In DNA, the CDR3 is TGTGCCAGCAGCACAGGGGCGAACGGCTACACCTTC. It yields the protein CASSTGANGYTF.

The chain combines TRBV2 with TRBJ1-2; D unclear. This CDR3 is 12 amino acids long. CDR1 is SNHLY, CDR2 FYNNEI, per germline. V was cut by 11 bases and J by 4 bases, with 14 bases left in between. The chain's CDR3 is CAAHRDFYGYTF. In DNA, the CDR3 is TGTGCCGCCCATCGTGATTTCTATGGCTACACCTTC.

The chain links TRBV11-2 to TRBJ1-1; D gene uncertain. From germline, CDR1 is SGHAT and CDR2 FQNNGV. This CDR3 region has 14 residues. Deletions cut 1 base from V and 1 base from J, with 7 bases between. In DNA, the CDR3 is TGTGCCAGCAGCTTAGTTTGGTGGAACACTGAAGCTTTCTTT. It specifies CASSLVWWNTEAFF.

This clone occurred many times. This sequence joins TRBV7-8 and TRBJ1-1; D remains ambiguous. The CDR3 is made up of 14 amino acids. Germline-derived CDR1 and CDR2 are SGHVS and FQNEAQ. V shed 3 bases and J shed 0 bases, with 8 bases lying between them. Here the CDR3 reads CASSFAALNTEAFF. CDR3 DNA sequence: TGTGCCAGCAGCTTTGCAGCCTTGAACACTGAAGCTTTCTTT.

This clone was counted a single time. The V and J genes are TRBV12-3 or TRBV12-4 and TRBJ1-2; no clear D. CDR3 length: 11 amino acids. The ends were cut back, 2 bases at V and 7 bases at J, with 5 bases in the middle. CDR3 residues: CASSLLGGYTF. Written as DNA, the CDR3 is TGTGCCAGCAGTTTACTCGGTGGCTACACCTTC.

The V and J genes are TRBV11-3 and TRBJ1-1; unclear D gene. The CDR3 sequence is 14 residues long. V was pared by 3 bases and J by 4 bases, with 12 bases between. Germline CDR1 SGHNT, CDR2 YENEEA. The CDR3 nucleotides read TGTGCCAGCAGCTTGGACGGGGAGGGCACTGAAGCTTTCTTT. Encoded protein: CASSLDGEGTEAFF.

This chain uses TRBV5-1 with TRBJ1-1; TRBD1 matches at 8 bases. V lost 0 bases and J lost 1; bases outside the gene matches: 5. The CDR3 runs to 16 residues. Germline V gene data show CDR1 as SGHRS and CDR2 as YFSETQ. The CDR3 DNA is TGCGCCAGCAGCTTGGGCGACAGGGGACCGAACACTGAAGCTTTCTTT. Translation gives CASSLGDRGPNTEAFF.